This T cell receptor (beta chain) was found in a study of identical twins. Study-level findings and limits: Weaker excess twin sharing was observed in beta out-of-frame sequences.

This CDR3 has 13 residues. Trimming removed 3 bases from V and 4 bases from J, with 9 bases in between. This clonotype was picked up a small number of times. The target antigen is unknown. Using its own MiXCR run on the 5' RACE reads, TCRdb lists one record per CDR3 protein. The sample shows under 900,000 distinct CDR3 sequences, about 20% of them seen only once. This sample was also put to use in a study of T cells expressing NK-cell markers. This second study notes: Repertoires of TCR beta were obtained from T cells sorted as CD3+CD56+NKG2C+, CD3+CD56+NKG2C- and CD3+CD56-NKG2C+.

The gene calls are TRBV12-3 or TRBV12-4 and TRBJ2-5, with unresolved D. Sequenced sample: PBMCs. This receptor was taken from a woman younger than 35 in good health. The CDR3 nucleotides are TGTGCCAGCAGTTTTAACAACGGAGAGACCCAGTACTTC. This sequence encodes CASSFNNGETQYF.